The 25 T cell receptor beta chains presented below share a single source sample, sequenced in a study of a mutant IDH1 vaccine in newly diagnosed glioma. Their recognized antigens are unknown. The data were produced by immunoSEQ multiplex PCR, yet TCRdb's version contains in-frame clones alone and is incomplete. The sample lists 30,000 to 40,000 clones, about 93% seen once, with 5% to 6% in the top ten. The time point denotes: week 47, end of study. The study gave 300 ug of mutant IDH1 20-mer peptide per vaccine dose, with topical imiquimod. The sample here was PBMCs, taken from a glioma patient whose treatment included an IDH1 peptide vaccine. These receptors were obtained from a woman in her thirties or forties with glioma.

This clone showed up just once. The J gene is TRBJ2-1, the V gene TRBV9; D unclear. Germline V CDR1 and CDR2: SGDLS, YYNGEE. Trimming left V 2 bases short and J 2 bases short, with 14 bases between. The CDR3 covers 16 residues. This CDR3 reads CASSVSGPPTYNEQFF. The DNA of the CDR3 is TGTGCCAGCAGCGTTTCAGGACCCCCGACCTACAATGAGCAGTTCTTC.

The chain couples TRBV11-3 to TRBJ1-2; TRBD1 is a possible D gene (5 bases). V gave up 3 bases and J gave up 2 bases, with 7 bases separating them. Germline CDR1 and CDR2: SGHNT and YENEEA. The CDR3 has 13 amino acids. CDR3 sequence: CASSLDTNYGYTF. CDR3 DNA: TGTGCCAGCAGCTTGGACACAAACTATGGCTACACCTTC.

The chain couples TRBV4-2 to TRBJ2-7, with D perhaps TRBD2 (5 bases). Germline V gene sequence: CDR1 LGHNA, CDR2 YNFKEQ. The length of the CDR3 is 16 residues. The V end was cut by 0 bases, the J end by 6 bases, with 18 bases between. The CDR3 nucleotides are TGTGCCAGCAGCCAAGATCTTTGGGAGACGGGCCGCGAGCAGTACTTC. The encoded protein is CASSQDLWETGREQYF.

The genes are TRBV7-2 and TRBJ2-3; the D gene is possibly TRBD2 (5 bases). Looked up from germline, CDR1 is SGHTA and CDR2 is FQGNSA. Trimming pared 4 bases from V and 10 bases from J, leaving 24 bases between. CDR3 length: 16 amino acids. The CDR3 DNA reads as TGTGCCAGCAGCTCATTCTTAGCTAGCCCGAAGCGCGCGCAGTATTTT. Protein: CASSSFLASPKRAQYF.

Here the CDR3 reads CASSLFGTGRPINEQFF. Written as DNA, the CDR3 is TGTGCCAGCAGCTTATTCGGGACAGGGCGACCGATCAATGAGCAGTTCTTC. The chain combines TRBV7-8 with TRBJ2-1, with 9 bases matching TRBD1. V lost 2 bases, J lost 6 bases, and 11 bases stayed unmatched. Germline V gives CDR1 SGHVS, CDR2 FQNEAQ. CDR3 size: 17 residues.

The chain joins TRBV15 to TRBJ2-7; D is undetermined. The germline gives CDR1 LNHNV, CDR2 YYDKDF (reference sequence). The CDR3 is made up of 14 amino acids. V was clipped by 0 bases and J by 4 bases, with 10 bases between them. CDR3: CATSRDRSTYEQYF. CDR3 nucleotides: TGTGCCACCAGCAGAGATAGATCCACATACGAGCAGTACTTC.

The CDR3 sequence: CASSPALPFNTEAFF. The CDR3 region has the DNA TGTGCCAGCAGCCCGGCCCTCCCTTTCAACACTGAAGCTTTCTTT. The chain combines TRBV5-4 with TRBJ1-1; D unresolved. This CDR3 has 15 amino acids. Between the trimmed V and J ends, which lost 4 bases and 2 bases, there was a span of 15 bases. Per germline, CDR1 SGHNT and CDR2 YYREEE (reference sequence).

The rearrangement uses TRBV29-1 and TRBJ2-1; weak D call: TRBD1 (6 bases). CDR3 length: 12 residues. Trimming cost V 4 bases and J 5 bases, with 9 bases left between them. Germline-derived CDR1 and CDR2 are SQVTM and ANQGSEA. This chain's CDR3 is CSVGGQHNEQFF. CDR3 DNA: TGCAGCGTTGGGGGGCAGCACAATGAGCAGTTCTTC.

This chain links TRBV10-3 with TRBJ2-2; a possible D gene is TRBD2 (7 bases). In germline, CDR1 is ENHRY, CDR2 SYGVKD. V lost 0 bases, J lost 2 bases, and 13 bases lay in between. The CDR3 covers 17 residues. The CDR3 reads CAISESSRGRNTGELFF. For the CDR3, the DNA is TGTGCCATCAGTGAGTCTTCGCGGGGGCGTAACACCGGGGAGCTGTTTTTT.

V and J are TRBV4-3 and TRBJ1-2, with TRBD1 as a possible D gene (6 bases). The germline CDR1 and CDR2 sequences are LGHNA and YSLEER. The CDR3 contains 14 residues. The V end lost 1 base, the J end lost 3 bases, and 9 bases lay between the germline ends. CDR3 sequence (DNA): TGCGCCAGCAGCCAAGCAGCAGGGGACTATGGCTACACCTTC. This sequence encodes CASSQAAGDYGYTF.

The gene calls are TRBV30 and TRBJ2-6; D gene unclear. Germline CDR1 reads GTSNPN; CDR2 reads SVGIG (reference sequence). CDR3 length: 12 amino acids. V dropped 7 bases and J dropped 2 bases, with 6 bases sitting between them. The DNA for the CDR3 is TGTGCCTCTACAGCTGGGGCCAACGTCCTGACTTTC. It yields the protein CASTAGANVLTF.

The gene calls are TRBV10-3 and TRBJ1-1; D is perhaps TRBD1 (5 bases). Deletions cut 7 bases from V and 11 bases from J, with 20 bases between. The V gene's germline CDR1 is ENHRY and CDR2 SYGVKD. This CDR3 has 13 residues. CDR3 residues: CAITSVQGMGAFF. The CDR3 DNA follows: TGTGCCATCACTTCAGTCCAGGGCATGGGCGCTTTCTTT.

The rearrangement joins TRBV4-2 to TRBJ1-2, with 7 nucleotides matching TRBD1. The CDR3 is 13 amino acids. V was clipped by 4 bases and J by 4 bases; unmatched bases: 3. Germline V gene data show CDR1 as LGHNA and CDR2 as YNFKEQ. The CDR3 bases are TGTGCCAGCAGCCGAGCAGGGGGCTATGGCTACACCTTC. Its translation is CASSRAGGYGYTF.

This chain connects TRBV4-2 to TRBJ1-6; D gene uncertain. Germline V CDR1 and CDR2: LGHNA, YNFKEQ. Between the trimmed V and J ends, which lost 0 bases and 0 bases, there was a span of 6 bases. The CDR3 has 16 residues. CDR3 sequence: CASSQDESSYNSPLHF. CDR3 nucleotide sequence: TGTGCCAGCAGCCAAGATGAAAGCTCCTATAATTCACCCCTCCACTTT.

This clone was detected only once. CDR3 nucleotide sequence: TGCAGTGCGGAGGGTGCCGGGGAGCTGTTTTTT. Translating gives CSAEGAGELFF. This chain joins TRBV20-1 and TRBJ2-2, with D possibly being TRBD2 (6 bases). The ends were cut back, 6 bases at V and 6 bases at J, with 8 bases in the middle. CDR1 is DFQATT, CDR2 SNEGSKA, per germline (reference sequence). The CDR3 sequence is 11 residues long.

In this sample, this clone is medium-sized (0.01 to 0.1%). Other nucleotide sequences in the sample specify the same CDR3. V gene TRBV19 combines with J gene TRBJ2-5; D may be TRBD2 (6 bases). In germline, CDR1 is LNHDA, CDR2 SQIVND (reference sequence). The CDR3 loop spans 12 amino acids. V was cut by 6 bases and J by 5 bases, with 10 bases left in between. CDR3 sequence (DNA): TGTGCCAGTAGACAGGCGGGGGAGACCCAGTACTTC. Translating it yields CASRQAGETQYF.

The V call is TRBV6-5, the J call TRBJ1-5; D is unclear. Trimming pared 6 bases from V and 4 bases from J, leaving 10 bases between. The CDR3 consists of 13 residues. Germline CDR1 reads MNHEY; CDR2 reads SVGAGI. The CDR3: CASSLAPNQPQHF. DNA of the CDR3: TGTGCCAGCAGCCTCGCCCCTAATCAGCCCCAGCATTTT.

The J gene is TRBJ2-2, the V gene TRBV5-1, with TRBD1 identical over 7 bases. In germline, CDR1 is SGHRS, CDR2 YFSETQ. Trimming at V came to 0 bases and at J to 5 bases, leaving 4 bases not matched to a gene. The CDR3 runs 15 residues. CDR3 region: CASSLVVGQTGELFF. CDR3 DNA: TGCGCCAGCAGCTTGGTAGTGGGACAGACCGGGGAGCTGTTTTTT.

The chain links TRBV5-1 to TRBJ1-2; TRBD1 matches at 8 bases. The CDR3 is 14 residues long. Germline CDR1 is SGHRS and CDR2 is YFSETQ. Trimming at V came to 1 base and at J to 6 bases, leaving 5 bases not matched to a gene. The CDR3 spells CASSLTDRAHGYTF. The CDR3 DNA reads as TGCGCCAGCAGCTTGACGGACAGGGCCCATGGCTACACCTTC.

The DNA of the CDR3 is TGTGCCAGCAGCCTAAGTGGGAGCACCCTCCACTTT. This codes for CASSLSGSTLHF. The chain carries TRBV27 and TRBJ1-6; no clear D. The CDR3 has 12 residues. V dropped 6 bases and J dropped 14 bases, with 14 bases sitting between them. The germline V gene encodes CDR1 MNHEY and CDR2 SMNVEV (reference sequence).

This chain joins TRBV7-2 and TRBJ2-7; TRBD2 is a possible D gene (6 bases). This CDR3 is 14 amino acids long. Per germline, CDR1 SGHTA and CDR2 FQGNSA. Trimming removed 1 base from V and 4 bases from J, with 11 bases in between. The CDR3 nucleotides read TGTGCCAGCAGCTTAGAGGTGGGGGGTTACGAGCAGTACTTC. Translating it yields CASSLEVGGYEQYF.

CDR3: CATSRDWVSWETQYF. CDR3 nucleotide sequence: TGTGCCACCAGCAGAGATTGGGTTAGCTGGGAGACCCAGTACTTC. The chain uses TRBV15 and TRBJ2-5, with D unresolved. Germline V gene data show CDR1 as LNHNV and CDR2 as YYDKDF (reference sequence). V lost 0 bases and J lost 5, with 13 bases in between. The length of the CDR3 is 15 residues.

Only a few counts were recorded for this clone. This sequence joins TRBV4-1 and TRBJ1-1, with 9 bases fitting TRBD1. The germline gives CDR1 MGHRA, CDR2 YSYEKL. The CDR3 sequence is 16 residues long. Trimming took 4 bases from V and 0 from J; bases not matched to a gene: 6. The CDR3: CASSPGTGYVNTEAFF. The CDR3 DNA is TGCGCCAGCAGCCCGGGGACAGGGTATGTGAACACTGAAGCTTTCTTT.

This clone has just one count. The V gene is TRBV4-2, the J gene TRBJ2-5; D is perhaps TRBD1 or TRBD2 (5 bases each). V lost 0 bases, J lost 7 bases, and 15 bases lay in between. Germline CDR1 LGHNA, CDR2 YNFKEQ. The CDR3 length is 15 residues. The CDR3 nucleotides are TGTGCCAGCAGCCAAGATAGGACCGGTGGGGGGACCCAGTACTTC. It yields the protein CASSQDRTGGGTQYF.

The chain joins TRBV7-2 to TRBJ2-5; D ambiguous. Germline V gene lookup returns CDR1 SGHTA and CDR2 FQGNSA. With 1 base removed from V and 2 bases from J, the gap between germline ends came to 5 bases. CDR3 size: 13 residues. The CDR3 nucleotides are TGTGCCAGCAGCTTAGGGCGGCAAGAGACCCAGTACTTC. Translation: CASSLGRQETQYF.